This T cell receptor beta chain was observed in a study of T cells in women clearing cervical HPV infection. Germline CDR1 reads SEHNR; CDR2 reads FQNEAQ (reference sequence). The CDR3 is made up of 11 amino acids. With respect to this clone: The DNA ends 3 residues before the CDR3 does, and the rest of the CDR3 is filled in from the germline J gene.

Method: immunoSEQ multiplex PCR; TCRdb's copy keeps in-frame clones and lacks some. Listed are under 50,000 clones; 5.8% falls within the top ten. The rearrangement uses TRBV7-9 and TRBJ1-1; TRBD1 agrees at 7 bases. Sequencing was carried out using blood buffy coat. This receptor was taken from a woman aged 18 to 75 with a cervical HPV16 infection that either progressed to CIN3+ or cleared (not recorded which). CDR3: CASRGQMMAFF. CDR3 DNA, as far as it was read: TGTGCCAGCAGGGGACAGATGATG.